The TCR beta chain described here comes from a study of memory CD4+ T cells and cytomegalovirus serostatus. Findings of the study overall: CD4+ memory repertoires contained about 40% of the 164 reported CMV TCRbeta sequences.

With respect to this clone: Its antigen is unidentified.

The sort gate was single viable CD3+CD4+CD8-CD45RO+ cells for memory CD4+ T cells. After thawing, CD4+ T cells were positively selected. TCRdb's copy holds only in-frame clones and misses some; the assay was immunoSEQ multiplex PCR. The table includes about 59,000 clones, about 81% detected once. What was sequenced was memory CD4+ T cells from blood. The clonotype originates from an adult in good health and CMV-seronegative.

CDR3 sequence reads: CASSLEGGNNEQFF. The DNA of the CDR3 is TGTGCCAGCAGTCTTGAGGGGGGGAACAATGAGCAGTTCTTC. The chain is built from TRBV6-1 and TRBJ2-1; possibly TRBD2 for D (7 bases). Germline CDR1 is MNHNS and CDR2 is SASEGT. The CDR3 covers 14 residues. Between the trimmed V and J ends, which lost 5 bases and 5 bases, there was a span of 13 bases.